Sequencing of this T cell receptor beta chain was carried out in a study of a mutant IDH1 vaccine in newly diagnosed glioma listed by TCRdb under 2021. Regarding the complete study: Patients received eight vaccinations in weeks 1, 3, 5, 7, 11, 15, 19 and 23, corresponding to visits V03 through V10. Vaccination began 4-6 weeks after radiotherapy alone, or alongside temozolomide cycles in the chemotherapy-containing groups. Of the 30 or so patients who were treated, 62.5% were male and 37.5% were female, and the mean age was around 41 years. Prior to enrollment, patients had been given standard therapy consisting of radiotherapy alone, temozolomide alone, or radiochemotherapy with temozolomide, with the combination given to most patients. Peripheral blood was drawn at six visits: V03 (baseline), V05, V07, V10, V12 and V13. For exploratory analyses, longitudinal TCRB deep sequencing was carried out in roughly 23 treated patients wherever samples were available.

This clone was counted a few times. What antigen it recognizes has not been identified. One base away there is no much larger clone; base qualities are not given. The library was obtained by the immunoSEQ multiplex PCR assay. Rearranged TCR beta chain sequences were amplified with the hsTCRB Kit following the manufacturer's protocol. Sequencing of TCRB libraries was carried out on an Illumina MiSeq. For the original study's pipeline: The proprietary platform of the kit vendor was used for demultiplexing, trimming and gene mapping. TCRdb holds this immuneACCESS table with in-frame rearrangements only. Some clones are missing; in checked studies, unresolved V genes explain under half, and the rest has no known cause. The DNA was the basis for D and trimming; V, J and clone size are from that table. A total of about 36,000 clones appear in this sample, about four fifths of them only once. The ten largest clonotypes hold about 12% of the sample.

Summary of the overall study and its limitations: It was noted by the authors that analyses of patient blood samples could not be reproduced owing to sample limitations. No apparent relationship was observed between pseudoprogression and alterations in the top peripheral T cell clonotypes detected by TCRB sequencing. Selection of PBMC samples for TCRB deep sequencing was based on availability. Across multiple MHC alleles, vaccine-induced immune responses were seen in around 93% of patients.

The time point label for this specimen denotes: week 5, during vaccination. Every vaccine dose consisted of 300 ug of a 20-mer mutant IDH1 peptide in Montanide, administered subcutaneously together with topical imiquimod. All donors had newly diagnosed IDH1-mutant astrocytomas of WHO grade 3 or 4 that showed loss of nuclear ATRX. The samples were drawn from NOA16, a multicentre, single-arm, open-label phase I trial in Germany that tested a mutant IDH1 peptide vaccine in humans for the first time. The DNeasy Blood and Tissue Kit was used to extract genomic DNA from EDTA blood for TCRB sequencing. The germline ends are 12 bases apart after V is trimmed by 0 bases and J by 1 base. The germline V gene encodes CDR1 MGHDK and CDR2 SYGVNS. The CDR3 runs 17 residues from the cysteine to the phenylalanine. Just the 51-base CDR3 DNA is kept, in frame starting at base 1.

This sequence originates from a man aged 50 or older with glioma. The sequence joins TRBV25-1 to TRBJ2-2; TRBD1 is perhaps the D gene, given 6 matching bases. Sequenced material: PBMCs, taken from a glioma patient whose treatment included an IDH1 peptide vaccine. The CDR3 region reads CASSEYFSGQNTGELFF. The DNA sequence is as follows: TGTGCCAGCAGTGAATATTTTTCGGGACAGAACACCGGGGAGCTGTTTTTT. The full variable domain, with segments outside the CDR3 supplied by the reference TRBV25-1 and TRBJ2-2 proteins, appears as EADIYQTPRYLVIGTGKKITLECSQTMGHDKMYWYQQDPGMELHLIHYSYGVNSTEKGDLSSESTVSRIRTEHFPLTLESARPSHTSQYLCASSEYFSGQNTGELFFGEGSRLTVL.